This is a list of T cell receptor beta chains from one sample in a study of blood T cell repertoires in COVID-19. This table comes from immunoSEQ multiplex PCR, and its TCRdb copy is limited to in-frame clones, with some not included. The repertoire consists of about 71,000 clones, with roughly 82% occurring once and the leading ten covering roughly 13%. Sequencing was done on a sample of peripheral blood. The receptors stem from a woman of 80 years or more with acute or convalescent COVID-19. The CDR3 runs from the conserved cysteine through the conserved F or W. A D gene is named only where the DNA matches it firmly. Clone size is shown for a subset of rows, as once, few, many or a class of expanded clone.

CDR3aa	CDR3nt	j_gene	abundance	v_gene	d_gene
CASSLVGYTDTQYF	TGTGCCAGCAGCTTAGTCGGGTACACAGATACGCAGTATTTT	TRBJ2-3	NA	TRBV7-2	NA
CASSSLTSGMHTYEQYF	TGTGCCAGCAGCTCATTGACTAGCGGGATGCATACCTACGAGCAGTACTTC	TRBJ2-7	NA	TRBV7-8	TRBD2
CASSPSTGTGGYEQYF	TGCGCCAGCAGCCCAAGTACCGGGACAGGGGGATACGAGCAGTACTTC	TRBJ2-7	NA	TRBV4-1	TRBD1
CASSSLAGARNEQFF	TGTGCCAGCAGCTCCCTAGCGGGAGCGAGGAATGAGCAGTTCTTC	TRBJ2-1	NA	TRBV3-1/TRBV3-2	TRBD2
CASSLAGQVYSPLHF	TGCGCCAGCAGCTTGGCCGGACAGGTTTACTCACCCCTCCACTTT	TRBJ1-6	few	TRBV5-1	TRBD1
CASSKFPKGELFF	TGTGCCAGTAGTAAGTTTCCGAAGGGAGAACTGTTTTTT	TRBJ1-4	NA	TRBV19	NA
CASSYAKTETQYF	TGTGCCAGCAGTTACGCGAAAACGGAGACCCAGTACTTC	TRBJ2-5	NA	TRBV6-5	NA
CASSQSRQGTNYGYTF	TGCGCCAGCAGTCAATCTCGGCAGGGGACTAACTATGGCTACACCTTC	TRBJ1-2	NA	TRBV23-1	NA
CAWSGTMNTEAFF	TGTGCCTGGAGCGGGACAATGAACACTGAAGCTTTCTTT	TRBJ1-1	NA	TRBV30	NA
CAVSCRDITDTQYF	TGTGCCGTCTCTTGCCGGGATATCACAGATACGCAGTATTTT	TRBJ2-3	NA	TRBV9	NA
CASRTGDGTYEQYF	TGTGCCAGCAGAACGGGGGACGGTACCTACGAGCAGTACTTC	TRBJ2-7	NA	TRBV7-9	NA
CASSLESGWDEKLFF	TGTGCCAGCAGCTTAGAGTCAGGGTGGGATGAAAAACTGTTTTTT	TRBJ1-4	few	TRBV7-2	NA
CAAGRELGYEQYF	TGTGCGGCCGGGCGGGAGTTGGGCTACGAGCAGTACTTC	TRBJ2-7	NA	TRBV6-5	TRBD2
CASSVTGNTEAFF	TGTGCCAGCAGCGTAACTGGGAACACTGAAGCTTTCTTT	TRBJ1-1	NA	TRBV9	NA
CASSQVLGGERYF	TGTGCCAGCAGCCAAGTCCTAGGGGGGGAACGGTACTTC	TRBJ2-7	NA	TRBV3-1/TRBV3-2	NA
CASSLRDRLPDTQYF	TGTGCCAGCAGCTTGCGGGACAGACTTCCAGATACGCAGTATTTT	TRBJ2-3	NA	TRBV5-5	TRBD1
CASSWRGGVEFF	TGTGCCAGCAGTTGGCGAGGGGGCGTCGAGTTCTTC	TRBJ2-1	NA	TRBV27	TRBD1
CASSYRRLADRSTDTQYF	TGTGCCAGCAGTTATCGTCGACTAGCGGATAGGAGCACAGATACGCAGTATTTT	TRBJ2-3	NA	TRBV6-2/TRBV6-3	TRBD2
CASSILKQGSLAFF	TGTGCCAGTAGTATTCTGAAACAGGGCTCCTTGGCTTTCTTT	TRBJ1-1	medium-sized	TRBV19	NA
CASSETQGGSNEKLFF	TGTGCCAGCAGTGAAACTCAGGGTGGGTCTAATGAAAAACTGTTTTTT	TRBJ1-4	NA	TRBV6-1	NA
CSVRLAERSYEQYF	TGCAGCGTTCGACTAGCCGAGAGGAGCTACGAGCAGTACTTC	TRBJ2-7	once	TRBV29-1	TRBD2
CASSLRVGGLNQPQHF	TGTGCCAGCAGCTTAAGGGTGGGGGGACTCAATCAGCCCCAGCATTTT	TRBJ1-5	NA	TRBV7-2	NA
CATSEAGVHTQYF	TGTGCCACCAGCGAAGCGGGAGTACATACGCAGTATTTT	TRBJ2-3	NA	TRBV15	TRBD2
CASSFERNEQFF	TGTGCCAGCAGCTTCGAGAGAAATGAGCAGTTCTTC	TRBJ2-1	NA	TRBV7-2	NA
CASTIGGEQYF	TGTGCCAGCACCATCGGAGGGGAGCAGTACTTC	TRBJ2-7	NA	TRBV12-3/TRBV12-4	NA
CASHPGTYNEQFF	TGTGCCAGCCACCCAGGGACCTACAATGAGCAGTTCTTC	TRBJ2-1	NA	TRBV10-3	NA